The 21 T cell receptor beta chains reported below all come from one sample, sequenced in a study of cytomegalovirus exposure and HLA in healthy donors. PCR was performed using 60 Vbeta and 13 Jbeta primers. The table came from immunoSEQ multiplex PCR; TCRdb's copy has only in-frame clones and leaves some out. The table has approximately 160,000 clones, 65% to 85% seen once; the top ten hold roughly 2.6%. Sequenced sample: PBMCs. All receptors come from a middle-aged woman in good health and CMV-seropositive.

The chain combines TRBV29-1 with TRBJ2-7; 8 nucleotides align to TRBD1. From germline, CDR1 is SQVTM and CDR2 ANQGSEA. CDR3 length: 14 amino acids. The V gene end was trimmed by 4 bases and the J gene end by 4 bases; junction bases not matched to a gene: 9. CDR3 DNA sequence: TGCAGCGTTGCCCGGGCAGGGGGCATATACGAGCAGTACTTC. Translated: CSVARAGGIYEQYF.

CDR3 bases: TGTGCCAGCAGCTGGGGACAGGGATCGTTGGATGAGCAGTTCTTC. Its translation: CASSWGQGSLDEQFF. V usage is TRBV5-4 and J usage is TRBJ2-1; 9 positions agree with TRBD1. This CDR3 comprises 15 residues. V shed 3 bases and J 8 bases; nucleotides not matched to a gene: 9. Germline loops: CDR1 SGHNT, CDR2 YYREEE (reference sequence).

The rearrangement uses TRBV30 and TRBJ1-5; D perhaps matches TRBD1 (5 bases). V was pared by 1 base and J by 1 base, with 11 bases between. The CDR3 is 15 residues long. Germline V gene sequence: CDR1 GTSNPN, CDR2 SVGIG (reference sequence). Here the CDR3 DNA reads TGTGCCTGGAGTGAAGGAAGGGGAAGCAATCAGCCCCAGCATTTT. The encoded protein is CAWSEGRGSNQPQHF.

The genes are TRBV7-8 and TRBJ1-1, with a possible D match to TRBD1 (5 bases). V lost 4 bases to trimming and J lost 5 bases, with 11 bases between them. CDR1 and CDR2 from the germline V gene are SGHVS and FQNEAQ. CDR3 size: 13 residues. CDR3 region: CASSSSQGTEAFF. DNA of the CDR3: TGTGCCAGCAGCTCCTCCCAGGGAACTGAAGCTTTCTTT.

The chain links TRBV7-2 to TRBJ1-2; unclear D gene. The CDR3 runs to 16 residues. The V and J ends lost 0 bases and 1 base respectively, with 12 bases between them. Germline CDR1 reads SGHTA; CDR2 reads FQGNSA. DNA for the CDR3: TGTGCCAGCAGCTTAGCGAGCGCCGGAATTAACTATGGCTACACCTTC. Its translation is CASSLASAGINYGYTF.

This clone appeared a few times. CDR3 sequence: CASSFGTYSNTEAFF. The CDR3, as DNA: TGTGCCAGCAGCTTCGGGACATACTCGAACACTGAAGCTTTCTTT. The chain couples TRBV7-2 to TRBJ1-1; D is possibly TRBD1 (6 bases). V lost 3 bases, J lost 1 base, and 12 bases lay in between. The CDR3 length is 15 residues. CDR1 and CDR2 from the germline V gene are SGHTA and FQGNSA.

This chain joins TRBV21-1 and TRBJ2-1; the listed D gene, TRBD2, was not tested against the DNA. TRBV21-1 is a pseudogene. The CDR3 is 16 amino acids. The CDR3: CASSKATGGGPNEQFF. CDR3 coding DNA: TGTGCCAGCAGCAAAGCGACGGGAGGAGGTCCCAATGAGCAGTTCTTC.

This chain joins TRBV9 and TRBJ2-2; D is undetermined. In germline, CDR1 is SGDLS, CDR2 YYNGEE. The CDR3 has 13 amino acids. V was trimmed by 3 bases and J by 4 bases, leaving 7 bases between them. The CDR3 region is CASSDSSTGELFF. CDR3 nucleotide sequence: TGTGCCAGCAGCGATAGTAGCACCGGGGAGCTGTTTTTT. The full variable domain, in which reference TRBV9 and TRBJ2-2 provide the parts outside the CDR3, is DSGVTQTPKHLITATGQRVTLRCSPRSGDLSVYWYQQSLDQGLQFLIQYYNGEERAKGNILERFSAQQFPDLHSELNLSSLELGDSALYFCASSDSSTGELFFGEGSRLTVL.

The chain combines TRBV5-8 with TRBJ1-1, with a tentative D call TRBD1 (5 bases). From germline, CDR1 is SGHTS and CDR2 YDEGEE. Trimming pared 1 base from V and 4 bases from J, leaving 14 bases between. There are 15 residues in the CDR3. The CDR3 coding sequence is TGTGCCAGCAGCTTGAGGGCCGGGGGTGGCACTGAAGCTTTCTTT. This codes for CASSLRAGGGTEAFF.

The V gene is TRBV5-1, the J gene TRBJ1-2; D is unresolved. The CDR3 sequence is 13 residues long. CDR1 and CDR2 (germline): SGHRS, YFSETQ. Deletions cut 4 bases from V and 5 bases from J, with 12 bases between. The CDR3 reads CASSPEGGYGYTF. DNA for the CDR3: TGCGCCAGCAGCCCCGAGGGCGGTTATGGCTACACCTTC.

The chain links TRBV9 to TRBJ2-1, with TRBD2 matching 10 bases. Germline V gene sequence: CDR1 SGDLS, CDR2 YYNGEE. The CDR3 is 16 residues long. Losses at the gene ends were 3 bases for V and 6 bases for J; bases not matched to a gene: 9. This chain's CDR3 is CASSGTGTSAINEQFF. CDR3 DNA sequence: TGTGCCAGCAGCGGTACCGGGACTAGCGCGATCAATGAGCAGTTCTTC.

This chain links TRBV6-1 with TRBJ2-7, with TRBD1 identical over 10 bases. The CDR3 has 13 residues. V gave up 6 bases and J gave up 6 bases; unmatched junction bases: 5. Germline V gene lookup returns CDR1 MNHNS and CDR2 SASEGT. CDR3 nucleotide sequence: TGTGCCAGCAGGGGCCGGACAGGGGGCGAGCAGTACTTC. This sequence encodes CASRGRTGGEQYF.

To note about this clone: The same CDR3 also results from other DNA sequences found in this sample. This chain links TRBV27 with TRBJ2-7; D gene uncertain. The V end lost 5 bases, the J end lost 1 base, and 3 bases lay between the germline ends. The germline CDR1 and CDR2 sequences are MNHEY and SMNVEV (reference sequence). CDR3 size: 11 residues. The CDR3 region has the DNA TGTGCCAGCAGTCCGTCCTACGAGCAGTACTTC. Protein sequence: CASSPSYEQYF.

This clone was seen a handful of times. The chain carries TRBV2 and TRBJ1-4; the D is unclear. The length of the CDR3 is 11 residues. CDR1 and CDR2 (germline): SNHLY, FYNNEI. Deletions cut 6 bases from V and 8 bases from J, with 7 bases between. CDR3 sequence (DNA): TGTGCCAGCAGCCGAGGAGAAAAACTGTTTTTT. Amino acid sequence: CASSRGEKLFF.

This clone was recorded a few times. The V gene is TRBV5-8, the J gene TRBJ1-1; TRBD1 matches 8 bases. CDR3 length equals 14 residues. V shed 4 bases and J 5 bases; nucleotides not matched to a gene: 7. Germline CDR1 reads SGHTS; CDR2 reads YDEGEE. CDR3 amino acids: CASSEGQGWTEAFF. The CDR3 coding sequence is TGTGCCAGCAGCGAAGGACAGGGTTGGACTGAAGCTTTCTTT.

The V call is TRBV9, the J call TRBJ2-6; no definite D call. This CDR3 contains 17 residues. Germline assignment: CDR1 SGDLS and CDR2 YYNGEE. The germline V and J ends were trimmed by 2 bases and 0 bases, with 12 bases remaining between them. The CDR3 coding sequence is TGTGCCAGCAGCGTCAGCGTAACACCCTCTGGGGCCAACGTCCTGACTTTC. Its protein product is CASSVSVTPSGANVLTF. Combining the CDR3 with reference TRBV9 and TRBJ2-6 gives the whole variable domain DSGVTQTPKHLITATGQRVTLRCSPRSGDLSVYWYQQSLDQGLQFLIQYYNGEERAKGNILERFSAQQFPDLHSELNLSSLELGDSALYFCASSVSVTPSGANVLTFGAGSRLTVL.

The chain joins TRBV5-1 to TRBJ2-7, with 9 bases that match TRBD1. CDR3 length equals 15 residues. Germline V gene data show CDR1 as SGHRS and CDR2 as YFSETQ. Germline trimming cut 4 bases from V and 2 bases from J; bases unmatched to any gene: 7. Written as DNA, the CDR3 is TGCGCCAGCAGCCCGGGGGACAGGGAGACCTACGAGCAGTACTTC. Protein sequence: CASSPGDRETYEQYF. Supplemented by reference TRBV5-1 and TRBJ2-7, the full variable domain reads KAGVTQTPRYLIKTRGQQVTLSCSPISGHRSVSWYQQTPGQGLQFLFEYFSETQRNKGNFPGRFSGRQFSNSRSEMNVSTLELGDSALYLCASSPGDRETYEQYFGPGTRLTVT.

This chain connects TRBV5-4 to TRBJ2-1, with 8 bases that match TRBD2. This CDR3 spans 17 amino acids. Germline V gene lookup returns CDR1 SGHNT and CDR2 YYREEE (reference sequence). V shed 0 bases, J shed 3 bases, and the junction held 8 bases outside the gene matches. The CDR3 spells CASSLAFSGALYNEQFF. In nucleotides, the CDR3 is TGTGCCAGCAGCTTGGCCTTTAGCGGGGCCCTCTACAATGAGCAGTTCTTC. Using reference TRBV5-4 and TRBJ2-1 for the parts outside the CDR3, the full variable domain is ETGVTQSPTHLIKTRGQQVTLRCSSQSGHNTVSWYQQALGQGPQFIFQYYREEENGRGNFPPRFSGLQFPNYSSELNVNALELDDSALYLCASSLAFSGALYNEQFFGPGTRLTVL.

The V call is TRBV9, the J call TRBJ1-2; the D gene is possibly TRBD1 (5 bases). CDR3 length: 13 amino acids. V was pared by 4 bases and J by 2 bases, with 9 bases between. From germline, CDR1 is SGDLS and CDR2 YYNGEE. CDR3 in DNA: TGTGCCAGCAGCTCGACAGTCAACTATGGCTACACCTTC. Protein sequence: CASSSTVNYGYTF.

The chain combines TRBV27 with TRBJ1-6; D gene unclear. Trimming cost V 3 bases and J 10 bases, with 19 bases left between them. CDR3 size: 16 residues. The V gene's germline CDR1 is MNHEY and CDR2 SMNVEV (reference sequence). This CDR3 is CASSLIFNPGGSPLHF. The CDR3 region has the DNA TGTGCCAGCAGTTTGATTTTCAATCCCGGCGGGTCACCCCTCCACTTT.

The chain combines TRBV4-3 with TRBJ1-2, with TRBD1 as a possible D gene (5 bases). The ends were cut back, 0 bases at V and 4 bases at J, with 12 bases in the middle. Looked up from germline, CDR1 is LGHNA and CDR2 is YSLEER. This CDR3 is built from 15 residues. The CDR3 sequence: CASSQDAQGGYGYTF. The CDR3 nucleotides are TGCGCCAGCAGCCAAGATGCCCAGGGAGGCTATGGCTACACCTTC.